This entry concerns a single T cell receptor beta chain. As yet, its antigen is unknown. Some clones are missing from TCRdb's copy, which holds only in-frame ones; the method was immunoSEQ multiplex PCR. Among around 140,000 clones listed, around 81% were seen once. The sample originates from a study of cytotoxic CD8 clonotypes in ibrutinib-treated CLL. Study context: Outcomes included around 25 partial and 2 complete responses; after median roughly 65 months, 14 stayed remitted and roughly twelve progressed.

General observations from the study: The clonality went up when patients responded to ibrutinib and dropped back toward baseline at progression.

The sample was PBMCs, taken after 36 months of ibrutinib treatment. This receptor was obtained from a human donor with chronic lymphocytic leukemia.

The CDR3 nucleotides read TGTGCCAGCAGCTTAGACCTGAGTACAGATACGCAGTATTTT. Translating gives CASSLDLSTDTQYF. The genes are TRBV11-2 and TRBJ2-3; no clear D. There are 14 residues in the CDR3. V lost 0 bases and J lost 3, with 7 bases in between. From germline, CDR1 is SGHAT and CDR2 FQNNGV.